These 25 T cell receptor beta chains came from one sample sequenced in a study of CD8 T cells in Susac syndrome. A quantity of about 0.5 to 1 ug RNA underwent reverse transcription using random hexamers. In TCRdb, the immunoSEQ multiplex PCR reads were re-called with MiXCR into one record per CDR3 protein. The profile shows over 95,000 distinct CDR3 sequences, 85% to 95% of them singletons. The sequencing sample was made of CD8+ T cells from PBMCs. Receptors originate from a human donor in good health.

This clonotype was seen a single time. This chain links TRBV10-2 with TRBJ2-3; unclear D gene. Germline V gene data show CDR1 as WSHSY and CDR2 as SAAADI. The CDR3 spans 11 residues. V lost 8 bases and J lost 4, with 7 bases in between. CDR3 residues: CASQLADTQYF. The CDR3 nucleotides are TGCGCCAGCCAGCTCGCAGATACGCAGTATTTT.

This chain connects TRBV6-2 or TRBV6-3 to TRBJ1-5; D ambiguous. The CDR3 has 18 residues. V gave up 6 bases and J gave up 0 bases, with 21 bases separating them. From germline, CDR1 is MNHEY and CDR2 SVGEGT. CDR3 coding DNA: TGTGCCAGCAGCCAACTTTACGGGTTTAGGGTTAGCAATCAGCCCCAGCATTTT. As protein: CASSQLYGFRVSNQPQHF.

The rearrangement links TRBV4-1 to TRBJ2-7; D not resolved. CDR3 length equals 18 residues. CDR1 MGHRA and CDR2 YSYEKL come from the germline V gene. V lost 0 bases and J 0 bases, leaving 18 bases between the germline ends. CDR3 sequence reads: CASSQEDNPQWSSYEQYF. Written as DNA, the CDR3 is TGCGCCAGCAGCCAAGAAGATAATCCGCAATGGAGCTCCTACGAGCAGTACTTC.

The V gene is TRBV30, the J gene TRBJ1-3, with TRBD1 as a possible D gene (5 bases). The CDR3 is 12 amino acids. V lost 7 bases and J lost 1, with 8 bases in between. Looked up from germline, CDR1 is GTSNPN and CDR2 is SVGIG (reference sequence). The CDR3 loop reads CASRGSGNTIYF. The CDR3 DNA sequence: TGTGCCTCAAGGGGTTCTGGAAACACCATATATTTT.

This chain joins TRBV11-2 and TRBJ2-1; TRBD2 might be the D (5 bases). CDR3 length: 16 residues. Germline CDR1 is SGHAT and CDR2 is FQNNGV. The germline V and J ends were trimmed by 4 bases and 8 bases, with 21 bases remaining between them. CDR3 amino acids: CASSSYRGSPVDEQFF. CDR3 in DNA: TGTGCCAGCAGCTCCTACCGCGGGTCCCCGGTGGATGAGCAGTTCTTC.

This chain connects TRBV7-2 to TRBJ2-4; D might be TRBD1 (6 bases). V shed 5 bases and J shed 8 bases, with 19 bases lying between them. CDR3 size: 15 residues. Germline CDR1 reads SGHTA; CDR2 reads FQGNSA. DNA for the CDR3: TGTGCCAGCAGCCCGCAGGACAGCCTGGGGGACATTCAGTACTTC. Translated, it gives CASSPQDSLGDIQYF.

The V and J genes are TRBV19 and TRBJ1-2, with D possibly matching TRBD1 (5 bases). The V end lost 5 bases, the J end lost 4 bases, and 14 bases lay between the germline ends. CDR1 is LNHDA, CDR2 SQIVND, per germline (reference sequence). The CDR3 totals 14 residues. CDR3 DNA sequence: TGTGCCAGTAGTCTTCCGACAGCAATCTATGGCTACACCTTC. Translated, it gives CASSLPTAIYGYTF.

The CDR3 nucleotides are TGCAGTGCTAGACTAGAAACAAGCCCCTACAATGAGCAGTTCTTC. Residues: CSARLETSPYNEQFF. The genes are TRBV20-1 and TRBJ2-1; D ambiguous. Germline V CDR1 and CDR2: DFQATT, SNEGSKA (reference sequence). V dropped 2 bases and J dropped 2 bases, with 13 bases sitting between them. This CDR3 is built from 15 residues.

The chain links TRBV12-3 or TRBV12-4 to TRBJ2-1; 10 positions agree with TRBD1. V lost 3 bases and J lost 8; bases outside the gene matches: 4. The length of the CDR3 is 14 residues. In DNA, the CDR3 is TGTGCCAGCAGTTTCTTGACAGGGGGCGATGAGCAGTTCTTC. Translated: CASSFLTGGDEQFF.

CDR3 protein: CSADTGTGHTGGYTF. CDR3 DNA sequence: TGCAGTGCGGACACCGGGACAGGGCATACTGGGGGCTACACCTTC. This sequence joins TRBV20-1 and TRBJ1-2; 9 nucleotides match TRBD1. Trimming removed 6 bases from V and 8 bases from J; junction bases left unmatched: 16. Germline V gene lookup returns CDR1 DFQATT and CDR2 SNEGSKA (reference sequence). The CDR3 has 15 amino acids.

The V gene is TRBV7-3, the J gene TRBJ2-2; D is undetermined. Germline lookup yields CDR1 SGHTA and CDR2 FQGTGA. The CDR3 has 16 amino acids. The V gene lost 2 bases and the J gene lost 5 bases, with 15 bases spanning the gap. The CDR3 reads CASSLLSLGTTGELFF. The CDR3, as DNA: TGTGCCAGCAGCTTATTAAGTTTGGGAACGACCGGGGAGCTGTTTTTT.

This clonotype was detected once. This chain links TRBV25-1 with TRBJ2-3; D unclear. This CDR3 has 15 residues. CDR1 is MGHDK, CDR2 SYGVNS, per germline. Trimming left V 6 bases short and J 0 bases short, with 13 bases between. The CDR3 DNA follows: TGTGCCAGCAGCCGCGTTGGCGGAAGCACAGATACGCAGTATTTT. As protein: CASSRVGGSTDTQYF.

In DNA form, the CDR3 reads TGCGCCAGCAGCATGGCCGGGACGCCTCAAGAGACCCAGTACTTC. This sequence encodes CASSMAGTPQETQYF. The rearrangement joins TRBV5-1 to TRBJ2-5; D is possibly TRBD1 or TRBD2 (5 bases each). The V gene's germline CDR1 is SGHRS and CDR2 YFSETQ. The CDR3 is made up of 15 amino acids. The germline V and J ends were trimmed by 4 bases and 2 bases, with 15 bases remaining between them.

CDR3 amino acids: CASSGPLAGGDNEQFF. The CDR3 coding sequence is TGTGCCAGCAGTGGTCCTCTAGCGGGAGGGGACAATGAGCAGTTCTTC. V is TRBV2 and J is TRBJ2-1; 12 nucleotides match TRBD2. Germline CDR1 is SNHLY and CDR2 is FYNNEI. CDR3 length equals 16 residues. With 4 bases clipped from V and 5 bases from J, the junction kept 6 bases outside the gene matches.

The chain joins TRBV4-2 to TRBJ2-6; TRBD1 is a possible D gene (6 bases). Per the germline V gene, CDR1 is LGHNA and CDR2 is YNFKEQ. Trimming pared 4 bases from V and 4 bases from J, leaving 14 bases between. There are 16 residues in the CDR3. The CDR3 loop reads CASSLQDSTGANVLTF. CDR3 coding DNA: TGTGCCAGCAGCCTGCAGGACAGCACGGGGGCCAACGTCCTGACTTTC.

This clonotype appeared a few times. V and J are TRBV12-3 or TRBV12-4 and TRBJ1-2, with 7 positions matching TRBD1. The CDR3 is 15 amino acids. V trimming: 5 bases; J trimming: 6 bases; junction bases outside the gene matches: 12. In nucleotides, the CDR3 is TGTGCCAGCAGTCCAGGGGGACGCGGAGGCCATGGCTACACCTTC. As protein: CASSPGGRGGHGYTF.

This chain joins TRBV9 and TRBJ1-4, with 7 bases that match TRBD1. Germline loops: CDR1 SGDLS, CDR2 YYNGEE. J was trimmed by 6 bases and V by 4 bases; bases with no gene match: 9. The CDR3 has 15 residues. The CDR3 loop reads CASSRGGGSDEKLFF. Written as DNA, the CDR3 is TGTGCCAGCAGCCGTGGAGGGGGCTCAGATGAAAAACTGTTTTTT.

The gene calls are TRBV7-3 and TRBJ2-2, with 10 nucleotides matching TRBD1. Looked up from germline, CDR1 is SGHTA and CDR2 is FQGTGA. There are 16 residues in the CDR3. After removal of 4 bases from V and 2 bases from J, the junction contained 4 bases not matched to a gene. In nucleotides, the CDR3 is TGTGCCAGCAGCTCGACAGGGGGCTTAAACACCGGGGAGCTGTTTTTT. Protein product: CASSSTGGLNTGELFF. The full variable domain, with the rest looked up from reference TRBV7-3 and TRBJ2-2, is GAGVSQTPSNKVTEKGKYVELRCDPISGHTALYWYRQSLGQGPEFLIYFQGTGAADDSGLPNDRFFAVRPEGSVSTLKIQRTERGDSAVYLCASSSTGGLNTGELFFGEGSRLTVL.

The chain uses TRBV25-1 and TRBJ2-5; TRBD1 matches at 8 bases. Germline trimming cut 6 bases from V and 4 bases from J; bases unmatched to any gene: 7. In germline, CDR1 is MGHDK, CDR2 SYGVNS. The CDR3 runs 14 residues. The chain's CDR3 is CASSGTGVLETQYF. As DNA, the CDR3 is TGTGCCAGCAGCGGGACAGGAGTTCTAGAGACCCAGTACTTC.

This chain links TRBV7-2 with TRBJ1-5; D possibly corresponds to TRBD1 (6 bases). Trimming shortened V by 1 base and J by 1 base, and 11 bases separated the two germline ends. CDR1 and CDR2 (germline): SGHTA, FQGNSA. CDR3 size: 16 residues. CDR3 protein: CASSLVAGASNQPQHF. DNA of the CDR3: TGTGCCAGCAGCTTAGTGGCGGGGGCCAGCAATCAGCCCCAGCATTTT.

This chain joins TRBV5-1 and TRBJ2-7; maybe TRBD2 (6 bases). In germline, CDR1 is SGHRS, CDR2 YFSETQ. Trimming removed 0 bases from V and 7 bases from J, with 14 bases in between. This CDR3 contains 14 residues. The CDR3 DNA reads TGCGCCAGCAGCTTGGTCAGTTCGGGGAGGGAGCAGTACTTC. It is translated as CASSLVSSGREQYF.

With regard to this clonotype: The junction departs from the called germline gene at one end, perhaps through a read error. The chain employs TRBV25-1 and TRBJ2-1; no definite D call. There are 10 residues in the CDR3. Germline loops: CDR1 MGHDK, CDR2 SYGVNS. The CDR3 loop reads CASSYYEQFF. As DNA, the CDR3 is TGTGCCAGCAGCTACTATGAGCAGTTCTTC.

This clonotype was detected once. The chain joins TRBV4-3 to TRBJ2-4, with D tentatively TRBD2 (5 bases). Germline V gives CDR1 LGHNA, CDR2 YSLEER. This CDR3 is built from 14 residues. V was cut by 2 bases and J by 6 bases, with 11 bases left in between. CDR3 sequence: CASSQRELGNIQYF. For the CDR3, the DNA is TGCGCCAGCAGCCAAAGGGAGTTGGGAAACATTCAGTACTTC.

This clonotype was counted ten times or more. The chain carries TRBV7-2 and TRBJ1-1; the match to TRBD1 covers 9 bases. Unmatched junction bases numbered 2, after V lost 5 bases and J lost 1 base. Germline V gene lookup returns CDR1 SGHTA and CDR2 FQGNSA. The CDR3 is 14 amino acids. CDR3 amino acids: CASSLGQGNTEAFF. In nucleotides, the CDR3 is TGTGCCAGCAGCCTGGGACAGGGGAACACTGAAGCTTTCTTT.

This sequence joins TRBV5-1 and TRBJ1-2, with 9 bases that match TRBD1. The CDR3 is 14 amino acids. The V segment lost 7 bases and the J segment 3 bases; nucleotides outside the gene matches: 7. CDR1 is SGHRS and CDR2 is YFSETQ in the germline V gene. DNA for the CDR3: TGCGCCAGCGCCCAAGGACAGGGGTACTATGGCTACACCTTC. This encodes CASAQGQGYYGYTF.